The 24 T cell receptor beta chains listed next were all sequenced from one sample in a study of T cell changes during pregnancy in multiple sclerosis. TCRdb's copy holds only in-frame clones and misses some; the assay was immunoSEQ multiplex PCR. This table has more than 50,000 clones, 75% to 95% appearing once. Sequenced here: peripheral blood, sampled after pregnancy. Every receptor here comes from a female donor in good health, enrolled as a control in a pregnancy study.

V usage is TRBV7-6 and J usage is TRBJ1-1; TRBD1 matches 8 bases. Per the germline V gene, CDR1 is SGHVS and CDR2 is FNYEAQ. The CDR3 length is 13 residues. V lost 5 bases to trimming and J lost 6 bases; unmatched junction nucleotides: 5. The CDR3 DNA follows: TGTGCCAGCAGCGGACAGGGAGGAGCTGAAGCTTTCTTT. Amino acid sequence: CASSGQGGAEAFF.

The chain joins TRBV4-1 to TRBJ2-7, with a tentative D call TRBD1 (6 bases). From germline, CDR1 is MGHRA and CDR2 YSYEKL. The length of the CDR3 is 14 residues. The germline V and J ends were trimmed by 2 bases and 0 bases, with 8 bases remaining between them. CDR3 bases: TGCGCCAGCAGCCAACAGGGGAGCTCCTACGAGCAGTACTTC. It is translated as CASSQQGSSYEQYF.

V is TRBV7-8 and J is TRBJ1-2; 9 positions agree with TRBD1. V was clipped by 4 bases and J by 8 bases; unmatched bases: 5. This CDR3 contains 13 residues. CDR1 is SGHVS, CDR2 FQNEAQ, per germline. DNA for the CDR3: TGTGCCAGCAGCTGGGGACAGGGCGCCGGCTACACCTTC. Its translation: CASSWGQGAGYTF.

CDR3 residues: CASSLAPSRSSYEQYF. The CDR3, as DNA: TGTGCCAGCAGCTTAGCGCCCAGCCGGAGCTCCTACGAGCAGTACTTC. This sequence joins TRBV7-6 and TRBJ2-7, with D hard to call. The CDR3 spans 16 residues. Deletions cut 0 bases from V and 0 bases from J, with 12 bases between. Germline loops: CDR1 SGHVS, CDR2 FNYEAQ.

The chain combines TRBV2 with TRBJ1-1; weak D call: TRBD1 (5 bases). Germline values: CDR1 SNHLY, CDR2 FYNNEI. The V gene lost 4 bases and the J gene lost 4 bases, with 16 bases spanning the gap. This CDR3 comprises 15 residues. The CDR3 here is CASSGRVAGPTEAFF. CDR3 in DNA: TGTGCCAGCAGTGGCAGGGTCGCGGGGCCCACTGAAGCTTTCTTT.

The chain is built from TRBV9 and TRBJ2-5, with 7 bases lining up with TRBD2. Germline CDR1 SGDLS, CDR2 YYNGEE. The CDR3 runs to 17 residues. The V and J ends lost 2 bases and 5 bases, in that order; junction bases with no gene match: 15. The DNA for the CDR3 is TGTGCCAGCAGCGTCCATGGGGCGGGAGAGGGCGAGGAGACCCAGTACTTC. Protein: CASSVHGAGEGEETQYF.

This chain connects TRBV18 to TRBJ1-4; possibly TRBD1 for D (6 bases). This CDR3 is 14 amino acids long. Germline CDR1 is KGHSH and CDR2 is LQKENI. Trimming pared 3 bases from V and 7 bases from J, leaving 12 bases between. The CDR3 nucleotides read TGTGCCAGCTCACCCATTCGGGACATTGAAAAACTGTTTTTT. It yields the protein CASSPIRDIEKLFF.

The chain joins TRBV6-6 to TRBJ1-2, with 9 bases that match TRBD1. V gave up 6 bases and J gave up 7 bases; unmatched junction bases: 9. Germline CDR1 reads MNHNY; CDR2 reads SVGAGI (reference sequence). This CDR3 region has 14 residues. The CDR3 loop is CASRSAGQGSGYTF. CDR3 nucleotides: TGTGCCAGCAGGAGCGCGGGACAGGGCTCTGGCTACACCTTC.

The chain carries TRBV28 and TRBJ2-2; 12 bases match TRBD2. CDR3 length: 16 amino acids. The V gene's germline CDR1 is MDHEN and CDR2 SYDVKM. With V trimmed by 9 bases and J by 7 bases, 12 bases remained unmatched. The CDR3 region has the DNA TGTGCCAGTTTCTCGACTAGCGGGAGTTATATCGGGGAGCTGTTTTTT. As protein: CASFSTSGSYIGELFF.

This chain uses TRBV5-8 with TRBJ1-5; TRBD1 is a possible D gene (6 bases). This CDR3 is built from 14 residues. V was clipped by 4 bases and J by 3 bases, with 11 bases between them. In germline, CDR1 is SGHTS, CDR2 YDEGEE. In nucleotides, the CDR3 is TGTGCCAGCAGCCACGACAGGCTCAATCAGCCCCAGCATTTT. Its protein product is CASSHDRLNQPQHF.

The chain uses TRBV28 and TRBJ2-5; tentative D call: TRBD2 (6 bases). CDR3 size: 15 residues. Germline V lookup: CDR1 MDHEN, CDR2 SYDVKM. V was pared by 5 bases and J by 5 bases, with 18 bases between. CDR3 sequence (DNA): TGTGCCAGCAGTCACTCCGAGGAGGGTTGGGAGACCCAGTACTTC. This translates into CASSHSEEGWETQYF.

J is TRBJ1-1 and V is TRBV5-4; maybe TRBD1 (6 bases). There are 13 residues in the CDR3. Germline V lookup: CDR1 SGHNT, CDR2 YYREEE (reference sequence). Trimming removed 2 bases from V and 8 bases from J, with 13 bases in between. CDR3 amino acids: CASSLPGALEAFF. CDR3 in DNA: TGTGCCAGCAGCTTACCAGGGGCCCTGGAAGCTTTCTTT.

The chain links TRBV19 to TRBJ1-2; 7 bases are a match to TRBD1. CDR3 length: 14 residues. V shed 5 bases and J 1 base; nucleotides not matched to a gene: 4. Germline CDR1 LNHDA, CDR2 SQIVND (reference sequence). CDR3: CASSPGQNNYGYTF. CDR3 nucleotide sequence: TGTGCCAGTAGTCCGGGACAGAATAACTATGGCTACACCTTC. The entire variable domain, with the rest obtained from reference TRBV19 and TRBJ1-2, is as follows: DGGITQSPKYLFRKEGQNVTLSCEQNLNHDAMYWYRQDPGQGLRLIYYSQIVNDFQKGDIAEGYSVSREKKESFPLTVTSAQKNPTAFYLCASSPGQNNYGYTFGSGTRLTVV.

This clone was observed a single time. The chain carries TRBV5-6 and TRBJ2-7; D is possibly TRBD2 (6 bases). Germline V CDR1 and CDR2: SGHDT, YYEEEE. Trimming took off 3 bases at V and 5 bases at J, with 9 bases between the two ends. The CDR3 length is 12 residues. The CDR3 protein is CASSSAGNEQYF. The CDR3 region has the DNA TGTGCCAGCAGCTCGGCGGGGAACGAGCAGTACTTC.

This chain joins TRBV28 and TRBJ1-1; 9 positions match TRBD1. Losses at the gene ends were 7 bases for V and 5 bases for J; bases not matched to a gene: 11. CDR3 length: 15 amino acids. In germline, CDR1 is MDHEN, CDR2 SYDVKM. DNA for the CDR3: TGTGCCAGCACCATCTCCGGGACAGGGAGAACTGAAGCTTTCTTT. It yields the protein CASTISGTGRTEAFF.

V and J are TRBV2 and TRBJ2-7, with D perhaps matching TRBD1 (6 bases). The germline gives CDR1 SNHLY, CDR2 FYNNEI. This CDR3 spans 14 amino acids. Trimming took off 2 bases at V and 0 bases at J, with 8 bases between the two ends. CDR3 protein: CASSENRASYEQYF. CDR3 DNA: TGTGCCAGCAGTGAAAACAGGGCCTCCTACGAGCAGTACTTC.

The V gene is TRBV5-1, the J gene TRBJ1-5; 8 positions match TRBD1. Per germline, CDR1 SGHRS and CDR2 YFSETQ. Trimming removed 1 base from V and 3 bases from J; junction bases left unmatched: 3. The CDR3 loop spans 15 amino acids. The CDR3 loop is CASSLLGQDNQPQHF. The DNA of the CDR3 is TGCGCCAGCAGCTTGCTGGGACAGGACAATCAGCCCCAGCATTTT.

This chain connects TRBV9 to TRBJ2-1; 9 bases map to TRBD2. The V gene's germline CDR1 is SGDLS and CDR2 YYNGEE. V trimming: 0 bases; J trimming: 0 bases; junction bases outside the gene matches: 4. The CDR3 consists of 17 residues. In nucleotides, the CDR3 is TGTGCCAGCAGCGTAGAAAGCGGGAGGCTCTCCTACAATGAGCAGTTCTTC. The encoded protein is CASSVESGRLSYNEQFF.

The rearrangement joins TRBV7-9 to TRBJ2-7; 9 bases map to TRBD1. Germline trimming cut 1 base from V and 7 bases from J; bases unmatched to any gene: 8. Germline lookup yields CDR1 SEHNR and CDR2 FQNEAQ (reference sequence). The CDR3 is made up of 15 amino acids. The CDR3 sequence is CASSLVPNRGLEQYF. For the CDR3, the DNA is TGTGCCAGCAGCTTAGTCCCCAACAGGGGGCTGGAGCAGTACTTC.

The rearrangement joins TRBV4-1 to TRBJ2-2; maybe TRBD1 (5 bases). This CDR3 region has 16 residues. The V end lost 4 bases, the J end lost 1 base, and 13 bases lay between the germline ends. Looked up from germline, CDR1 is MGHRA and CDR2 is YSYEKL. The CDR3 DNA sequence: TGCGCCAGCAGCCCACTGGGCAGGGAGAACACCGGGGAGCTGTTTTTT. Encoded protein: CASSPLGRENTGELFF.

This clone showed up just once. The V and J genes are TRBV7-6 and TRBJ2-1; no reliable D call. V lost 5 bases to trimming and J lost 5 bases, with 7 bases between them. The CDR3 is 12 amino acids. Germline V CDR1 and CDR2: SGHVS, FNYEAQ. In nucleotides, the CDR3 is TGTGCCAGCAGCCATACAAACAATGAGCAGTTCTTC. Translation: CASSHTNNEQFF.

The chain's CDR3 is CASSFGGEGIGYTF. The CDR3 DNA reads as TGTGCCAGCAGCTTCGGGGGTGAGGGGATAGGCTACACCTTC. V is TRBV6-1 and J is TRBJ1-2; tentatively, D is TRBD1 (5 bases). The germline gives CDR1 MNHNS, CDR2 SASEGT. The CDR3 consists of 14 residues. The V gene lost 6 bases and the J gene lost 8 bases, with 19 bases spanning the gap.

This clone has a single count. This chain uses TRBV7-9 with TRBJ2-5; 8 bases line up with TRBD1. Germline V gene lookup returns CDR1 SEHNR and CDR2 FQNEAQ (reference sequence). V was clipped by 5 bases and J by 4 bases; unmatched bases: 9. This CDR3 spans 15 amino acids. The chain's CDR3 is CASSAQTGVGETQYF. CDR3 nucleotides: TGTGCCAGCAGCGCCCAGACAGGGGTGGGAGAGACCCAGTACTTC.

The CDR3 here is CAWTQPGTPYNQPQHF. CDR3 sequence (DNA): TGTGCCTGGACTCAACCCGGGACACCTTACAATCAGCCCCAGCATTTT. The rearrangement joins TRBV30 to TRBJ1-5; a weak D match, TRBD1 (6 bases). CDR3 size: 16 residues. Deletions cut 4 bases from V and 3 bases from J, with 19 bases between. Germline CDR1 is GTSNPN and CDR2 is SVGIG (reference sequence).